This T cell receptor (beta chain) was identified during a study of T cells in tuberculosis. Across the study: CD1B tetramers identified T cells specific for mycobacterial lipid GMM.

Method: immunoSEQ multiplex PCR; TCRdb's copy keeps in-frame clones and lacks some. This table has about 29,000 clones, roughly 93% appearing once. The sample was PBMCs. This receptor was identified in a donor under 30 with latent tuberculosis or without tuberculosis infection.

The CDR3 region is CASRNTLAGAYEQYF. Here the CDR3 DNA reads TGTGCCAGTAGAAATACACTAGCGGGGGCCTACGAGCAGTACTTC. The chain links TRBV19 to TRBJ2-7; 11 bases match TRBD2. Germline trimming cut 6 bases from V and 2 bases from J; bases unmatched to any gene: 6. The CDR3 covers 15 residues. Germline-derived CDR1 and CDR2 are LNHDA and SQIVND (reference sequence).